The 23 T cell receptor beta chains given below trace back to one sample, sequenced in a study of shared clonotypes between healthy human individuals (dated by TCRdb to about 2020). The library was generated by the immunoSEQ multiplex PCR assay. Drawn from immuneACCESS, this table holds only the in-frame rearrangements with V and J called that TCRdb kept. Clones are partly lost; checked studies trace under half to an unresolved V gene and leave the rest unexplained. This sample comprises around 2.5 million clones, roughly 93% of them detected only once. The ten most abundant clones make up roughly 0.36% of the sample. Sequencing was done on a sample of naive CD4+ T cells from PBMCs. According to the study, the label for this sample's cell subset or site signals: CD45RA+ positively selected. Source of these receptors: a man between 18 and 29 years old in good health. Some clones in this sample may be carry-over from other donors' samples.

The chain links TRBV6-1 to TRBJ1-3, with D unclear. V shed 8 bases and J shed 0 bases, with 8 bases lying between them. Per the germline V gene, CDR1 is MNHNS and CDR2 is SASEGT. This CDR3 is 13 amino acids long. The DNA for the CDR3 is TGTGCCAGCGCTATTAACTCTGGAAACACCATATATTTT. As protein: CASAINSGNTIYF.

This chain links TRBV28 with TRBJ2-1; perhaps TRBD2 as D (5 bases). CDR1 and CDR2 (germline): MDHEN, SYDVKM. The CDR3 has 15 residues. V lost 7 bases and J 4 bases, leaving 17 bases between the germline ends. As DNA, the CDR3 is TGTGCCAGCACCCCGCCCCCAGGACTGTACAATGAGCAGTTCTTC. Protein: CASTPPPGLYNEQFF.

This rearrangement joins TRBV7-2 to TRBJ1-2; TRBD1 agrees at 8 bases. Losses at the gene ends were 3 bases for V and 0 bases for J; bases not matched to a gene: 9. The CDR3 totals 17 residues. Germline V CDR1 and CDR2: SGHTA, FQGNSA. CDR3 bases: TGTGCCAGCAGCTTCGGGACAGGTGGCTCCTCTAACTATGGCTACACCTTC. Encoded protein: CASSFGTGGSSNYGYTF.

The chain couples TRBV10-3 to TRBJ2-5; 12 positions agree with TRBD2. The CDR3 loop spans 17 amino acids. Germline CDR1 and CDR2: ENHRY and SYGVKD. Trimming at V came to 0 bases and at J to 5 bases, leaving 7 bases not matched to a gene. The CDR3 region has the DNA TGTGCCATCAGTGAGTCATGGGGGACTAGCGGGTTGGAGACCCAGTACTTC. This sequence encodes CAISESWGTSGLETQYF.

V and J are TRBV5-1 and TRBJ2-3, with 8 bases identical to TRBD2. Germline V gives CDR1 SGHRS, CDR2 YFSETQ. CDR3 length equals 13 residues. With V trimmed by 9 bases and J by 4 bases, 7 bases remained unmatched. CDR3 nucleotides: TGCGCCACCTCGGGACTAGGGGCAGATACGCAGTATTTT. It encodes CATSGLGADTQYF.

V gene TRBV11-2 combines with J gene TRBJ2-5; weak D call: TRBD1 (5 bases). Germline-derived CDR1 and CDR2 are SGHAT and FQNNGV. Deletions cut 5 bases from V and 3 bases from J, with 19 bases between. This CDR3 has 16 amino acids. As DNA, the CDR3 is TGTGCCAGCAGCCACCGTGGGTGGAGCAGGGAAGAGACCCAGTACTTC. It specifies CASSHRGWSREETQYF.

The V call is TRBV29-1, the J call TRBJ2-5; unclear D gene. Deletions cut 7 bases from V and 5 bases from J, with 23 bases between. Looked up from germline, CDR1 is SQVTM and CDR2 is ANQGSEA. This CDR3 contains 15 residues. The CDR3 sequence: CSARRSASMGETQYF. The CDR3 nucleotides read TGCAGCGCCCGGCGGTCGGCGTCGATGGGGGAGACCCAGTACTTC.

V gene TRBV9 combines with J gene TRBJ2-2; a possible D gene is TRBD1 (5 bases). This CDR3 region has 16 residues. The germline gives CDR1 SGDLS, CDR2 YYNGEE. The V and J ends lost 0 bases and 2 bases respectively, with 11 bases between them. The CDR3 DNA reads TGTGCCAGCAGCGTAGGCCGAGACAGTAACACCGGGGAGCTGTTTTTT. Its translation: CASSVGRDSNTGELFF.

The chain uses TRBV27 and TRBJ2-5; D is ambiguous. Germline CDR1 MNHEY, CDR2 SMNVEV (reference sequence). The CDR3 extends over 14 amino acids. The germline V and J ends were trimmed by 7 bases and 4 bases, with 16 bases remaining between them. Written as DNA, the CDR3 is TGTGCCAGCAATGCTAGGATAAGTCCAGAGACCCAGTACTTC. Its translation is CASNARISPETQYF.

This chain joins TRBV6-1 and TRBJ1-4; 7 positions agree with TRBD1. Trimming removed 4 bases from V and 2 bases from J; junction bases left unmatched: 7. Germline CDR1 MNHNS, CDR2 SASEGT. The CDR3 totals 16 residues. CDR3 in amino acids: CASSVRGGRTNEKLFF. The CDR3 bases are TGTGCCAGCAGTGTCAGGGGGGGCAGGACTAATGAAAAACTGTTTTTT.

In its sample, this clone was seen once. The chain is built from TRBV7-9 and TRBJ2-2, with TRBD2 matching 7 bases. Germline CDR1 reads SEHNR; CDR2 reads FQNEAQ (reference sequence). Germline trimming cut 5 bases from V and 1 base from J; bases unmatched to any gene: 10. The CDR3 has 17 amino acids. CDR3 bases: TGTGCCAGCAGCCCCCCCGGGAGCGGGAAGAACACCGGGGAGCTGTTTTTT. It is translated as CASSPPGSGKNTGELFF.

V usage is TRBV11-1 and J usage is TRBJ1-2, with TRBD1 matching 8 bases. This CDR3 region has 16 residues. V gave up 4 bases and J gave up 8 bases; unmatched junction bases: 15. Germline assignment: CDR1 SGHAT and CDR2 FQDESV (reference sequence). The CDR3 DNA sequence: TGTGCCAGCAGCTCAGGACAACTAGGACAGGGTGGAGGCTACACCTTC. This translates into CASSSGQLGQGGGYTF.

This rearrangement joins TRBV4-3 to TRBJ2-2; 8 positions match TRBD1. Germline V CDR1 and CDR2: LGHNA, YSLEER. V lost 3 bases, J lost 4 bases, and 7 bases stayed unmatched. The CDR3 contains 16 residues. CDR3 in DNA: TGCGCCAGCAGCCAGCCCGGGACAGGCGGCACCGGGGAGCTGTTTTTT. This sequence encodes CASSQPGTGGTGELFF.

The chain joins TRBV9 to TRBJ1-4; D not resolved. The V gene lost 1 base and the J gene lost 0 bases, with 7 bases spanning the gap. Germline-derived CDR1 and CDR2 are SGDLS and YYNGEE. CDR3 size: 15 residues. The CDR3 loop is CASSVTVSTNEKLFF. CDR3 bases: TGTGCCAGCAGCGTAACCGTATCAACTAATGAAAAACTGTTTTTT.

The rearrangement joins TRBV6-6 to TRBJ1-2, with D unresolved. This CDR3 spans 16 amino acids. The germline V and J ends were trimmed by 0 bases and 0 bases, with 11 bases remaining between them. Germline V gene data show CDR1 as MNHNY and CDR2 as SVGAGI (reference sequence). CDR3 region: CASSYSETTTNYGYTF. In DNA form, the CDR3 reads TGTGCCAGCAGTTACTCCGAGACTACCACTAACTATGGCTACACCTTC.

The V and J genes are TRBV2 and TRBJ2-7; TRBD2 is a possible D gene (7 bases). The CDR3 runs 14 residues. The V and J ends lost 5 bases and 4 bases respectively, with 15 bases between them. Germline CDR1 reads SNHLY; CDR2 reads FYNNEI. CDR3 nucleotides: TGTGCCAGCAGTCCCCGGAGGGGGGGATACGAGCAGTACTTC. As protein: CASSPRRGGYEQYF.

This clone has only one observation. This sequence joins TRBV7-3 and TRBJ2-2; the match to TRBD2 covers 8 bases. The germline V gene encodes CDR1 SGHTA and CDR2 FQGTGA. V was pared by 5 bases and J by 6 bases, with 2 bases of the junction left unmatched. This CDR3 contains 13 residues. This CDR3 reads CASSTGLAGELFF. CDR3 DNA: TGTGCCAGCAGCACGGGACTAGCCGGGGAGCTGTTTTTT.

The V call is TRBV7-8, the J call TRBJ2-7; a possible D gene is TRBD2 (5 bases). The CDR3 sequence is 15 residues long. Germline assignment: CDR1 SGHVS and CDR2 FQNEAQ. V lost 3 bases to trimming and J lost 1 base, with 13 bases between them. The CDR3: CASSFTAGMSYEQYF. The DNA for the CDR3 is TGTGCCAGCAGCTTCACCGCGGGTATGTCCTACGAGCAGTACTTC.

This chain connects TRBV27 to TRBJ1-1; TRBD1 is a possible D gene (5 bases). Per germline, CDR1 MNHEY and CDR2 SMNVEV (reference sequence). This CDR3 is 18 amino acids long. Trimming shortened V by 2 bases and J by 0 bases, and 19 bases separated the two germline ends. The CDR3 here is CASSLLESGSWVNTEAFF. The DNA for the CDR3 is TGTGCCAGCAGTTTACTCGAGTCAGGGTCCTGGGTGAACACTGAAGCTTTCTTT.

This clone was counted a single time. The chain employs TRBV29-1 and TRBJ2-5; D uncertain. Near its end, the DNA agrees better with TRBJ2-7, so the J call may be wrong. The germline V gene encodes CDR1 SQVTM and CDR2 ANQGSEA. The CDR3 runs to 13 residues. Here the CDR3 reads CSVTQSKYYEQYF. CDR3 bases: TGCAGCGTTACTCAGAGCAAGTACTACGAGCAGTACTTC.

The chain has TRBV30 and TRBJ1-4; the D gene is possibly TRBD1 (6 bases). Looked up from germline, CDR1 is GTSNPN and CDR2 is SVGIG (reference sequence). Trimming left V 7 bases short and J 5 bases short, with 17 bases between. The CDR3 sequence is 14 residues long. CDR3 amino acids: CALGPGHSNEKLFF. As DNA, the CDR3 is TGTGCCTTGGGGCCGGGACACTCCAATGAAAAACTGTTTTTT.

CDR3 sequence reads: CASSPLPAGPGGNTIYF. CDR3 DNA: TGCGCCAGCAGCCCCCTCCCGGCCGGGCCAGGGGGAAACACCATATATTTT. This sequence joins TRBV4-3 and TRBJ1-3; a possible D gene is TRBD1 (5 bases). CDR1 is LGHNA, CDR2 YSLEER, per germline. V was shortened by 4 bases and J by 4 bases, with 20 bases between the two germline ends. The CDR3 is 17 amino acids.

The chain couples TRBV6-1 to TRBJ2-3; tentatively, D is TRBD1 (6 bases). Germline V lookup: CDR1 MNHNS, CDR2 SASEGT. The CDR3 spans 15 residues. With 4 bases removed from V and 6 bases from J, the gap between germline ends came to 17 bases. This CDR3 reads CASSANRVDGDTQYF. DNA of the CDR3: TGTGCCAGCAGTGCGAACAGGGTGGACGGCGATACGCAGTATTTT.